Listed here are 22 T cell receptor beta chains from one sample, sequenced in a study of blood T cell repertoires in COVID-19. Method: immunoSEQ multiplex PCR; TCRdb's copy keeps in-frame clones and lacks some. The sample consists of 170,000 or so clones, 80% to 90% of them appearing once. The specimen was peripheral blood. The receptors shown here come from a woman in her 70s with COVID-19, enrolled during active disease.

This chain connects TRBV2 to TRBJ2-2; TRBD2 matches 7 bases. Losses at the gene ends were 6 bases for V and 4 bases for J; bases not matched to a gene: 5. Germline assignment: CDR1 SNHLY and CDR2 FYNNEI. The CDR3 runs 14 residues. The CDR3 loop reads CASRGLVGTGELFF. CDR3 bases: TGTGCCAGCAGAGGACTAGTCGGCACCGGGGAGCTGTTTTTT. The complete variable domain, with remaining parts taken from reference TRBV2 and TRBJ2-2, reads EPEVTQTPSHQVTQMGQEVILRCVPISNHLYFYWYRQILGQKVEFLVSFYNNEISEKSEIFDDQFSVERPDGSNFTLKIRSTKLEDSAMYFCASRGLVGTGELFFGEGSRLTVL.

The rearrangement joins TRBV5-5 to TRBJ2-3, with D perhaps TRBD2 (5 bases). The germline V and J ends were trimmed by 0 bases and 4 bases, with 9 bases remaining between them. The CDR3 has 14 residues. The V gene's germline CDR1 is SGHKS and CDR2 YYEKEE (reference sequence). CDR3 DNA sequence: TGTGCCAGCAGCTTGGATCTAGCACCAGATACGCAGTATTTT. Translating gives CASSLDLAPDTQYF.

V is TRBV30 and J is TRBJ1-1; D not resolved. Trimming stripped 3 bases from V and 1 base from J, with 6 bases between. CDR1 is GTSNPN and CDR2 is SVGIG in the germline V gene (reference sequence). CDR3 length: 12 amino acids. This chain's CDR3 is CAWRAANTEAFF. The CDR3 bases are TGTGCCTGGAGAGCGGCGAACACTGAAGCTTTCTTT. Using reference TRBV30 and TRBJ1-1 for the parts outside the CDR3, the full variable domain is SQTIHQWPATLVQPVGSPLSLECTVEGTSNPNLYWYRQAAGRGLQLLFYSVGIGQISSEVPQNLSASRPQDRQFILSSKKLLLSDSGFYLCAWRAANTEAFFGQGTRLTVV.

CDR3 DNA: TGTGCCAGCAGCCCCCGGTCGGAGCGGGGTGAGCAGTTCTTC. This translates into CASSPRSERGEQFF. This chain links TRBV9 with TRBJ2-1; 7 positions agree with TRBD2. The germline V gene encodes CDR1 SGDLS and CDR2 YYNGEE. There are 14 residues in the CDR3. The ends lost 4 bases at V and 9 bases at J; junction bases unmatched: 10.

The V gene is TRBV11-2, the J gene TRBJ2-3; D is uncertain. The CDR3 runs 13 residues. Germline V CDR1 and CDR2: SGHAT, FQNNGV. V lost 0 bases and J 6 bases, leaving 7 bases between the germline ends. The CDR3 bases are TGTGCCAGCAGCTTAGAGGCCCCGGATACGCAGTATTTT. Its translation: CASSLEAPDTQYF.

V and J are TRBV6-1 and TRBJ2-7; D ambiguous. Germline V gene sequence: CDR1 MNHNS, CDR2 SASEGT. This CDR3 has 15 amino acids. The germline V and J ends were trimmed by 3 bases and 6 bases, with 18 bases remaining between them. CDR3 sequence reads: CASSEMVALSVEQYF. The DNA of the CDR3 is TGTGCCAGCAGTGAGATGGTTGCGTTGTCCGTCGAGCAGTACTTC.

The CDR3 reads CATSREGYQGTQYF. CDR3 DNA: TGTGCCACCAGCAGAGAGGGGTATCAGGGGACGCAGTATTTT. The chain carries TRBV15 and TRBJ2-3; a weak D match, TRBD1 (6 bases). The V and J ends lost 0 bases and 9 bases respectively, with 13 bases between them. CDR3 size: 14 residues. Germline V gene data show CDR1 as LNHNV and CDR2 as YYDKDF (reference sequence). Full variable domain (outside the CDR3, taken from reference TRBV15 and TRBJ2-3): DAMVIQNPRYQVTQFGKPVTLSCSQTLNHNVMYWYQQKSSQAPKLLFHYYDKDFNNEADTPDNFQSRRPNTSFCFLDIRSPGLGDTAMYLCATSREGYQGTQYFGPGTRLTVL.

The chain recombines TRBV27 with TRBJ2-7; D might be TRBD2 (6 bases). This CDR3 has 14 amino acids. Per germline, CDR1 MNHEY and CDR2 SMNVEV (reference sequence). The V and J ends lost 3 bases and 5 bases respectively, with 14 bases between them. The CDR3 loop is CASSFTGTGNEQYF. CDR3 DNA sequence: TGTGCCAGCAGTTTTACCGGGACTGGGAACGAGCAGTACTTC.

This chain's CDR3 is CASSLIGDNEKLFF. In nucleotides, the CDR3 is TGCGCCAGCAGCTTGATAGGGGATAATGAAAAACTGTTTTTT. This chain joins TRBV5-1 and TRBJ1-4; D is possibly TRBD1 (5 bases). With 1 base removed from V and 4 bases from J, the gap between germline ends came to 8 bases. This CDR3 spans 14 amino acids. Germline-derived CDR1 and CDR2 are SGHRS and YFSETQ.

CDR3 in amino acids: CATRQGANYGYTF. The CDR3 nucleotides are TGCGCCACCCGACAGGGCGCGAACTATGGCTACACCTTC. The chain links TRBV5-1 to TRBJ1-2, with 7 bases that match TRBD1. This CDR3 has 13 amino acids. Trimming removed 9 bases from V and 2 bases from J; junction bases left unmatched: 7. In germline, CDR1 is SGHRS, CDR2 YFSETQ.

The chain employs TRBV19 and TRBJ2-1; D gene uncertain. Trimming shortened V by 6 bases and J by 4 bases, and 4 bases separated the two germline ends. Germline CDR1 and CDR2: LNHDA and SQIVND (reference sequence). The CDR3 runs 11 residues. The CDR3 DNA sequence: TGTGCCAGTAGCCAATACAATGAGCAGTTCTTC. This sequence encodes CASSQYNEQFF.

This rearrangement joins TRBV20-1 to TRBJ2-1; D is undetermined. The V and J ends lost 5 bases and 6 bases respectively, with 8 bases between them. The V gene's germline CDR1 is DFQATT and CDR2 SNEGSKA (reference sequence). The CDR3 extends over 11 amino acids. The CDR3 reads CSAARANEQFF. In DNA form, the CDR3 reads TGCAGTGCTGCGCGAGCCAATGAGCAGTTCTTC.

The chain uses TRBV28 and TRBJ2-7, with TRBD2 matching 7 bases. The germline V gene encodes CDR1 MDHEN and CDR2 SYDVKM. The CDR3 covers 13 residues. The J segment lost 4 bases and the V segment lost 8 bases, leaving 8 bases of the junction unmatched. This CDR3 is CASAGLAEYEQYF. CDR3 bases: TGTGCCAGCGCTGGGCTAGCGGAGTACGAGCAGTACTTC.

V gene TRBV18 combines with J gene TRBJ2-1, with TRBD2 matching over 14 bases. With V trimmed by 6 bases and J by 8 bases, 6 bases remained unmatched. Germline CDR1 and CDR2: KGHSH and LQKENI. The CDR3 consists of 15 residues. CDR3 sequence reads: CASSRLAGGSDEQFF. CDR3 coding DNA: TGTGCCAGCTCGCGACTAGCGGGAGGGTCGGATGAGCAGTTCTTC.

The chain joins TRBV28 to TRBJ2-7; 9 bases map to TRBD1. V shed 6 bases and J 7 bases; nucleotides not matched to a gene: 10. The CDR3 consists of 14 residues. The germline V gene encodes CDR1 MDHEN and CDR2 SYDVKM. The chain's CDR3 is CASRAGTGNYEQYF. For the CDR3, the DNA is TGTGCCAGCAGAGCCGGGACAGGGAATTATGAGCAGTACTTC. The full variable domain, its missing parts supplied by reference TRBV28 and TRBJ2-7, is DVKVTQSSRYLVKRTGEKVFLECVQDMDHENMFWYRQDPGLGLRLIYFSYDVKMKEKGDIPEGYSVSREKKERFSLILESASTNQTSMYLCASRAGTGNYEQYFGPGTRLTVT.

The chain is built from TRBV6-5 and TRBJ2-2; 7 positions agree with TRBD1. CDR3 length equals 15 residues. Germline loops: CDR1 MNHEY, CDR2 SVGAGI. V lost 4 bases to trimming and J lost 4 bases; unmatched junction nucleotides: 6. Here the CDR3 DNA reads TGTGCCAGCAGTTTCGTCGGACAGGCCACCGGGGAGCTGTTTTTT. Its translation: CASSFVGQATGELFF.

V gene TRBV9 combines with J gene TRBJ1-2; no reliable D call. CDR3 length: 15 amino acids. V shed 3 bases and J shed 4 bases, with 16 bases lying between them. Germline V CDR1 and CDR2: SGDLS, YYNGEE. CDR3: CASSEGPGNLYGYTF. The CDR3 coding sequence is TGTGCCAGCAGCGAGGGCCCGGGGAACCTCTATGGCTACACCTTC.

This chain connects TRBV19 to TRBJ2-1; possibly TRBD1 for D (7 bases). Germline CDR1 is LNHDA and CDR2 is SQIVND (reference sequence). CDR3 length: 15 residues. V was cut by 8 bases and J by 5 bases, with 19 bases left in between. The CDR3 loop is CASRPARGVHNEQFF. The CDR3 DNA reads TGTGCCAGTCGCCCGGCCAGGGGGGTCCACAATGAGCAGTTCTTC.

The chain joins TRBV27 to TRBJ1-6; D gene unclear. Looked up from germline, CDR1 is MNHEY and CDR2 is SMNVEV (reference sequence). CDR3 length: 14 residues. Trimming took off 7 bases at V and 10 bases at J, with 17 bases between the two ends. CDR3 in amino acids: CASTSRTERSPLHF. DNA for the CDR3: TGTGCCAGCACAAGTAGGACGGAGCGGTCACCCCTCCACTTT.

This clone occurred a few times. This chain joins TRBV7-3 and TRBJ1-2, with TRBD1 identical over 10 bases. Germline loops: CDR1 SGHTA, CDR2 FQGTGA. CDR3 length equals 15 residues. The junction had 4 bases not matched to a gene; V was cut back by 3 bases and J by 3 bases. This CDR3 is CASSLTGTGDYGYTF. In DNA form, the CDR3 reads TGTGCCAGCAGCTTGACCGGGACAGGGGACTATGGCTACACCTTC.

V and J are TRBV19 and TRBJ1-5; D gene ambiguous. The CDR3 runs 14 residues. V lost 7 bases, J lost 5 bases, and 15 bases lay in between. CDR1 is LNHDA, CDR2 SQIVND, per germline (reference sequence). The CDR3 sequence: CASTYIRGDQPQHF. The CDR3 DNA follows: TGTGCCAGTACTTATATACGGGGTGATCAGCCCCAGCATTTT.

The V and J genes are TRBV5-5 and TRBJ2-4, with D maybe TRBD2 (6 bases). The CDR3 has 17 amino acids. V lost 4 bases and J lost 0, with 17 bases in between. In germline, CDR1 is SGHKS, CDR2 YYEKEE (reference sequence). The chain's CDR3 is CASSPLGSGLAKNIQYF. In DNA form, the CDR3 reads TGTGCCAGCAGCCCTTTGGGTAGCGGATTAGCCAAAAACATTCAGTACTTC. The full variable domain, rest sourced from reference TRBV5-5 and TRBJ2-4, is DAGVTQSPTHLIKTRGQQVTLRCSPISGHKSVSWYQQVLGQGPQFIFQYYEKEERGRGNFPDRFSARQFPNYSSELNVNALLLGDSALYLCASSPLGSGLAKNIQYFGAGTRLSVL.